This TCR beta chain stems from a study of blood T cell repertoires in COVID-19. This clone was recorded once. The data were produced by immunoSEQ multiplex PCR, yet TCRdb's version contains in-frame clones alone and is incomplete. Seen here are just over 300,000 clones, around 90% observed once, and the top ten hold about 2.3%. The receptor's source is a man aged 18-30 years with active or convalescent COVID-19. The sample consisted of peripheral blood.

The CDR3 sequence: CASSFVEPDTEAFF. CDR3 DNA: TGTGCCAGCAGCTTTGTGGAGCCCGACACTGAAGCTTTCTTT. The J gene is TRBJ1-1, the V gene TRBV5-6; no clear D gene. Germline V gene sequence: CDR1 SGHDT, CDR2 YYEEEE. CDR3 length equals 14 residues. V was shortened by 2 bases and J by 3 bases, with 11 bases between the two germline ends. The full variable domain, with the rest looked up from reference TRBV5-6 and TRBJ1-1, is DAGVTQSPTHLIKTRGQQVTLRCSPKSGHDTVSWYQQALGQGPQFIFQYYEEEERQRGNFPDRFSGHQFPNYSSELNVNALLLGDSALYLCASSFVEPDTEAFFGQGTRLTVV.